One T cell receptor beta chain is described in this entry. Antigen: not known. The data belong to a study of a mutant IDH1 vaccine in newly diagnosed glioma. Notes on the study in general: Changes in top peripheral clonotypes did not appear linked to pseudoprogression.

The CDR3 runs to 15 residues. Germline CDR1 reads SGHNT; CDR2 reads YYREEE (reference sequence). V lost 4 bases and J lost 3, with 17 bases in between. Libraries were prepared by immunoSEQ multiplex PCR; TCRdb keeps only in-frame clonotypes and omits some of them. Of tens of thousands of clones in the sample, 80% to 90% were seen once. The time point denotes: baseline, week 1 (first vaccination visit). The treatment was: pre-vaccination baseline after standard-of-care therapy. V is TRBV5-4 and J is TRBJ2-7; D not certain. The sample here was PBMCs, taken from a glioma patient treated with radiotherapy, temozolomide or both. This sequence originates from a man aged 25 to 45 with glioma. CDR3 in DNA: TGTGCCAGCAGCCCTTCACAACTAAAAAGCTACGAGCAGTACTTC. This gives the protein CASSPSQLKSYEQYF.